The 8 T cell receptor beta chains below come from one sample, sequenced in a study of cytomegalovirus exposure and HLA in healthy donors. PCR employed 60 Vbeta and 13 Jbeta primers. This table comes from immunoSEQ multiplex PCR, and its TCRdb copy is limited to in-frame clones, with some not included. This table has about 190,000 clones, 81% appearing once. Sequenced material: PBMCs. Receptors were obtained from a man aged 40-49 years in good health and CMV-seropositive.

The table lists this clone with a few counts. The rearrangement uses TRBV6-1 and TRBJ1-4; D remains unclear. CDR1 and CDR2 from the germline V gene are MNHNS and SASEGT. This CDR3 has 14 residues. The ends were cut back, 6 bases at V and 5 bases at J, with 13 bases in the middle. The CDR3 spells CASSHGLTNEKLFF. The CDR3 region has the DNA TGTGCCAGCAGCCATGGACTGACAAATGAAAAACTGTTTTTT.

This clone was found a few times. This chain uses TRBV2 with TRBJ2-3; 10 bases match TRBD2. CDR3 length: 16 residues. With 5 bases clipped from V and 2 bases from J, the junction kept 7 bases outside the gene matches. Germline assignment: CDR1 SNHLY and CDR2 FYNNEI. The CDR3: CASSQGTSVYTDTQYF. For the CDR3, the DNA is TGTGCCAGCAGTCAAGGGACTAGCGTATACACAGATACGCAGTATTTT.

The J gene is TRBJ1-6, the V gene TRBV7-2; tentatively, D is TRBD1 (5 bases). Germline CDR1 SGHTA, CDR2 FQGNSA. This CDR3 is 15 amino acids long. With 4 bases removed from V and 7 bases from J, the gap between germline ends came to 14 bases. The CDR3, as DNA: TGTGCCAGCAGCTGGGGCTCTCAGACGAATTCACCCCTCCACTTT. This translates into CASSWGSQTNSPLHF.

The chain recombines TRBV5-1 with TRBJ1-2, with a weak D call TRBD1 (5 bases). CDR1 and CDR2 (germline): SGHRS, YFSETQ. Trimming cost V 3 bases and J 4 bases, with 10 bases left between them. This CDR3 comprises 13 residues. The CDR3 here is CASSWGVRYGYTF. The DNA for the CDR3 is TGCGCCAGCAGCTGGGGGGTTCGCTATGGCTACACCTTC. Full variable domain (rest looked up from reference TRBV5-1 and TRBJ1-2): KAGVTQTPRYLIKTRGQQVTLSCSPISGHRSVSWYQQTPGQGLQFLFEYFSETQRNKGNFPGRFSGRQFSNSRSEMNVSTLELGDSALYLCASSWGVRYGYTFGSGTRLTVV.

The chain couples TRBV7-6 to TRBJ2-2; D gene uncertain. Trimming cost V 1 base and J 6 bases, with 12 bases left between them. CDR3 length: 15 residues. Germline CDR1 and CDR2: SGHVS and FNYEAQ. CDR3 coding DNA: TGTGCCAGCAGCTTAGAGTCCCTACGTCCCGGGGAGCTGTTTTTT. As protein: CASSLESLRPGELFF. Filled out from reference TRBV7-6 and TRBJ2-2, the complete variable domain reads GAGVSQSPRYKVTKRGQDVALRCDPISGHVSLYWYRQALGQGPEFLTYFNYEAQQDKSGLPNDRFSAERPEGSISTLTIQRTEQRDSAMYRCASSLESLRPGELFFGEGSRLTVL.

The CDR3 DNA reads TGCGCCAGCAGCTTGATCGAAAGGGGCGCCGGGGAGCTGTTTTTT. Its protein product is CASSLIERGAGELFF. The V and J genes are TRBV5-1 and TRBJ2-2, with TRBD1 as a possible D gene (5 bases). Germline CDR1 SGHRS, CDR2 YFSETQ. V was shortened by 1 base and J by 6 bases, with 13 bases between the two germline ends. The CDR3 loop spans 15 amino acids. Full variable domain (rest looked up from reference TRBV5-1 and TRBJ2-2): KAGVTQTPRYLIKTRGQQVTLSCSPISGHRSVSWYQQTPGQGLQFLFEYFSETQRNKGNFPGRFSGRQFSNSRSEMNVSTLELGDSALYLCASSLIERGAGELFFGEGSRLTVL.

This chain links TRBV7-9 with TRBJ2-7, with TRBD1 as a possible D gene (6 bases). The V end lost 3 bases, the J end lost 1 base, and 10 bases lay between the germline ends. The CDR3 has 14 amino acids. From germline, CDR1 is SEHNR and CDR2 FQNEAQ (reference sequence). CDR3 DNA sequence: TGTGCCAGCAGCTTCCGGGACATATCCTACGAGCAGTACTTC. As protein: CASSFRDISYEQYF.

The V call is TRBV15, the J call TRBJ1-6, with unresolved D. This CDR3 region has 17 residues. Germline loops: CDR1 LNHNV, CDR2 YYDKDF (reference sequence). V was cut by 1 base and J by 10 bases, with 20 bases left in between. CDR3 DNA sequence: TGTGCCACCAGCAGAGTAATAGGAGGGCGTCGGGGATCACCCCTCCACTTT. Amino acids: CATSRVIGGRRGSPLHF.